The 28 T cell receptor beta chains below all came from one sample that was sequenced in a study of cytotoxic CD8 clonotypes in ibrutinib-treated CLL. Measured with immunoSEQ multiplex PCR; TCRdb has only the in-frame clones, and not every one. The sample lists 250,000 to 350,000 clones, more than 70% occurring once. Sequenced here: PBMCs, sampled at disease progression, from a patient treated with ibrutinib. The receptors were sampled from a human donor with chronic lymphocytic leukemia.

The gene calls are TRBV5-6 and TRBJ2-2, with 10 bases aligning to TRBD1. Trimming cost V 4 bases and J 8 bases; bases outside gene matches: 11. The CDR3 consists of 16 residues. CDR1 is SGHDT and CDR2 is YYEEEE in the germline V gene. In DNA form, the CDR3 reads TGTGCCAGCAGCCAAATTTGGGACAGGGGTTCTGGGGAGCTGTTTTTT. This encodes CASSQIWDRGSGELFF.

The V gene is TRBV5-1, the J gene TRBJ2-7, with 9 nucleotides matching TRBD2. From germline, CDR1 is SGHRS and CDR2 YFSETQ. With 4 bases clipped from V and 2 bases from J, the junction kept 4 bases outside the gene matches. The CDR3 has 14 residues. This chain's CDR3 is CASSPSGRTYEQYF. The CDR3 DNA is TGCGCCAGCAGCCCGAGCGGGAGGACCTACGAGCAGTACTTC.

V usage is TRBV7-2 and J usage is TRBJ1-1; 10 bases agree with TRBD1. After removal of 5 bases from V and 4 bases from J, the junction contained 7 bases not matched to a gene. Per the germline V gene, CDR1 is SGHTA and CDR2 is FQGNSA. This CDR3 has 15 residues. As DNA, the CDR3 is TGTGCCAGCAGCGCGACAGGGGGCGCGGGCACTGAAGCTTTCTTT. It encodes CASSATGGAGTEAFF.

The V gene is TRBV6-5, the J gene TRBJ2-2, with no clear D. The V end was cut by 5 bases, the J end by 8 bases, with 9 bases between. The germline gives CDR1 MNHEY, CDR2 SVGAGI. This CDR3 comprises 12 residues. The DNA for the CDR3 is TGTGCCAGCAGTCGCGCCGCGGGGGAGCTGTTTTTT. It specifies CASSRAAGELFF.

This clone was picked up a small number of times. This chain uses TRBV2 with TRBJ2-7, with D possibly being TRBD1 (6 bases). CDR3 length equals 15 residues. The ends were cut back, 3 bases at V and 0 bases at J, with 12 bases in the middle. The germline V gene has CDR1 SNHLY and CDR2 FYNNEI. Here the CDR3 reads CASSEGRGLSYEQYF. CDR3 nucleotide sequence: TGTGCCAGCAGTGAGGGCAGGGGCCTCTCCTACGAGCAGTACTTC.

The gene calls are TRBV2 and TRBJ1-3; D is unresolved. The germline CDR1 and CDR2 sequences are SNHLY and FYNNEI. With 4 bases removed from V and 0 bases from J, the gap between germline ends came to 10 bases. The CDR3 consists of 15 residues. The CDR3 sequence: CASSVGTNSGNTIYF. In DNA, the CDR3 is TGTGCCAGCAGTGTCGGCACCAACTCTGGAAACACCATATATTTT.

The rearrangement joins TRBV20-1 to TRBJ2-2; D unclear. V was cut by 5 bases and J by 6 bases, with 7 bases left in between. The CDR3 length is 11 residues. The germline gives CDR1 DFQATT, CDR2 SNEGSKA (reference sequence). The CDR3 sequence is CSAFPAGELFF. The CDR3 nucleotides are TGCAGTGCTTTTCCCGCCGGGGAGCTGTTTTTT.

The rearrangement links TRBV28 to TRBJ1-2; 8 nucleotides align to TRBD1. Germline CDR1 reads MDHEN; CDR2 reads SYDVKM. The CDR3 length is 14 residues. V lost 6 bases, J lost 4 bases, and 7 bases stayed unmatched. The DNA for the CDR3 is TGTGCCAGCAGGGAACAGGGGGGAATCTATGGCTACACCTTC. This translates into CASREQGGIYGYTF.

CDR3 loop: CASSTRAGRETQYF. The DNA for the CDR3 is TGTGCCAGCAGTACCCGAGCAGGGAGGGAGACCCAGTACTTC. The chain links TRBV28 to TRBJ2-5; D is possibly TRBD2 (6 bases). V was cut by 5 bases and J by 5 bases, with 15 bases left in between. This CDR3 is built from 14 residues. From germline, CDR1 is MDHEN and CDR2 SYDVKM. The full variable domain, rest sourced from reference TRBV28 and TRBJ2-5, is DVKVTQSSRYLVKRTGEKVFLECVQDMDHENMFWYRQDPGLGLRLIYFSYDVKMKEKGDIPEGYSVSREKKERFSLILESASTNQTSMYLCASSTRAGRETQYFGPGTRLLVL.

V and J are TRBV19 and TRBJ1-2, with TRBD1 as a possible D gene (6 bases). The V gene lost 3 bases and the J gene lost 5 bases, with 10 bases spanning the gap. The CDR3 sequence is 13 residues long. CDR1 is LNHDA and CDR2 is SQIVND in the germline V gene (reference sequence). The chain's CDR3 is CASSMNREYGYTF. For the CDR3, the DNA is TGTGCCAGTAGTATGAACAGGGAGTATGGCTACACCTTC.

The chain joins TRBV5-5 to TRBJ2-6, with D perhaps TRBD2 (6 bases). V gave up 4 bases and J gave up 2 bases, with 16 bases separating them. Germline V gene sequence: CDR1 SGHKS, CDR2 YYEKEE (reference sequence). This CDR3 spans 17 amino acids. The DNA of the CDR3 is TGTGCCAGCAGCAGGGGACTCCTCCAGCCTGGGGCCAACGTCCTGACTTTC. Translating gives CASSRGLLQPGANVLTF.

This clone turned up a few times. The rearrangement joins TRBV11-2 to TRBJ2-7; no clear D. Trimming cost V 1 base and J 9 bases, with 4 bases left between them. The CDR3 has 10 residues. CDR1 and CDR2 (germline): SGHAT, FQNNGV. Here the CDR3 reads CASSLGAQYF. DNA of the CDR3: TGTGCCAGCAGCTTAGGAGCGCAGTACTTC.

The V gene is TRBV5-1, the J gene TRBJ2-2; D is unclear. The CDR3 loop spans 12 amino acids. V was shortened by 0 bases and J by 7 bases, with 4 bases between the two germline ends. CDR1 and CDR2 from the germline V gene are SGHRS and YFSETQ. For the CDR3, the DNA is TGCGCCAGCAGCTTGGCTGTCGGGGAGCTGTTTTTT. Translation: CASSLAVGELFF.

This chain's CDR3 is CSVGREYDYGYTF. DNA of the CDR3: TGCAGCGTTGGGCGGGAGTACGACTATGGCTACACCTTC. The rearrangement uses TRBV29-1 and TRBJ1-2; no clear D gene. V lost 4 bases and J lost 3, with 12 bases in between. The CDR3 sequence is 13 residues long. CDR1 SQVTM and CDR2 ANQGSEA come from the germline V gene.

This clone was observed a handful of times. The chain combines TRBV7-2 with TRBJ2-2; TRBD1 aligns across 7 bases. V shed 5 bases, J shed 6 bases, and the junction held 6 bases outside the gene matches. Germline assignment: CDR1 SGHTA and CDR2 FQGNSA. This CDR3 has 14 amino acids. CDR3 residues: CASSRDSRAGELFF. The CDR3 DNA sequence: TGTGCCAGCAGCCGGGACAGCCGGGCCGGGGAGCTGTTTTTT.

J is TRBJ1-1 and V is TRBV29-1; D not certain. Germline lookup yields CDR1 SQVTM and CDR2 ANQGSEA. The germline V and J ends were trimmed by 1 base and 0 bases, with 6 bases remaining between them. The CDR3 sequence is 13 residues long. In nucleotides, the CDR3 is TGCAGCGTTGAAGGGAGGGTGAACACTGAAGCTTTCTTT. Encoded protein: CSVEGRVNTEAFF.

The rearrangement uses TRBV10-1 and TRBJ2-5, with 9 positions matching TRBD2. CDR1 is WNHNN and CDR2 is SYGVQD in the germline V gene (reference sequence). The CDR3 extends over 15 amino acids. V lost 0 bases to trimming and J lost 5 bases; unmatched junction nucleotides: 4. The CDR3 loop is CASSESLAGVETQYF. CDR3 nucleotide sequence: TGCGCCAGCAGTGAGTCATTAGCGGGGGTCGAGACCCAGTACTTC.

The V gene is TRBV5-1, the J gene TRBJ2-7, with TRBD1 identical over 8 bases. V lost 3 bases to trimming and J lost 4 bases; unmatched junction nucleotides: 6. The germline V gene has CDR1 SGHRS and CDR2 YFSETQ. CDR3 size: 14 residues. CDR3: CASSWGQEGYEQYF. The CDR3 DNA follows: TGCGCCAGCAGCTGGGGACAGGAAGGGTACGAGCAGTACTTC.

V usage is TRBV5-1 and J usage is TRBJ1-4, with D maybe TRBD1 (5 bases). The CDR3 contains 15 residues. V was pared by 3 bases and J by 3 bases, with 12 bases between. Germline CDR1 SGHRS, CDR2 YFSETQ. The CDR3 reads CASSWGDRSNEKLFF. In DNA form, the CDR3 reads TGCGCCAGCAGCTGGGGGGATAGATCTAATGAAAAACTGTTTTTT.

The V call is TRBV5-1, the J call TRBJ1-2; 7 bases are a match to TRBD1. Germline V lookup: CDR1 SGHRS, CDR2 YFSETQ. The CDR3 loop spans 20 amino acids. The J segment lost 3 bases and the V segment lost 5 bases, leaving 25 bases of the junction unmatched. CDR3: CASRLTTPGQSFPLYYGYTF. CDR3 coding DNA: TGCGCCAGCAGGCTCACCACCCCGGGACAGTCTTTTCCTCTTTACTATGGCTACACCTTC.

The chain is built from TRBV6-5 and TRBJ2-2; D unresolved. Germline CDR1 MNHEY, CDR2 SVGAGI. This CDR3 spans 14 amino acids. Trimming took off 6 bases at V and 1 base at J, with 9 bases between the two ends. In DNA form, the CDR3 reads TGTGCCAGCAGACAAGCCTTGAACACCGGGGAGCTGTTTTTT. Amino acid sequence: CASRQALNTGELFF.

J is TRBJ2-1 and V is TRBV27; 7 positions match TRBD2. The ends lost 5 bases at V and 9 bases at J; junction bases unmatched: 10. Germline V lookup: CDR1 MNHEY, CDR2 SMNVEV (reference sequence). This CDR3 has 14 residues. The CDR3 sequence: CASSPHLGGGEQFF. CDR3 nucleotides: TGTGCCAGCAGTCCCCACCTAGGCGGGGGTGAGCAGTTCTTC.

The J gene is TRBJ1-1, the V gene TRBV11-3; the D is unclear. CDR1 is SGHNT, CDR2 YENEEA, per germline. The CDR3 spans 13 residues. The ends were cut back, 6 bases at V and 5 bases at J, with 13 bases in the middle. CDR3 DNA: TGTGCCAGCAGTCGGGCGTATGGTACTGAAGCTTTCTTT. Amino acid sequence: CASSRAYGTEAFF. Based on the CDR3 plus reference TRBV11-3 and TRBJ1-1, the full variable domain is EAGVVQSPRYKIIEKKQPVAFWCNPISGHNTLYWYLQNLGQGPELLIRYENEEAVDDSQLPKDRFSAERLKGVDSTLKIQPAELGDSAVYLCASSRAYGTEAFFGQGTRLTVV.

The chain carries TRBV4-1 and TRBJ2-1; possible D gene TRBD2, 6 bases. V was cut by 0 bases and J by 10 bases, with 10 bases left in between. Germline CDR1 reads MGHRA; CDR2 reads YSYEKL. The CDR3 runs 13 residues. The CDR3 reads CASSQDGGGEQFF. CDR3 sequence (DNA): TGCGCCAGCAGCCAAGATGGCGGAGGGGAGCAGTTCTTC.

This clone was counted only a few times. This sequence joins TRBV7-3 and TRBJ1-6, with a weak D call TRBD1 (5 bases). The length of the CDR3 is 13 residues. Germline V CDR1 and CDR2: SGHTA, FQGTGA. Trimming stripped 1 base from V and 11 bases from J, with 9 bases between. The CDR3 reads CASSLNGAAPLHF. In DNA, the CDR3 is TGTGCCAGCAGCTTAAACGGGGCGGCACCCCTCCACTTT.

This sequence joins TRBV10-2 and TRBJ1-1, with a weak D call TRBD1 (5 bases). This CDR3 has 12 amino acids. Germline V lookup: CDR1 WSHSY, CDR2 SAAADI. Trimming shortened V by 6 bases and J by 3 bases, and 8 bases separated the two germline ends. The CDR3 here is CASSGTDTEAFF. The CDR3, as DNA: TGCGCCAGCAGCGGGACGGACACTGAAGCTTTCTTT.

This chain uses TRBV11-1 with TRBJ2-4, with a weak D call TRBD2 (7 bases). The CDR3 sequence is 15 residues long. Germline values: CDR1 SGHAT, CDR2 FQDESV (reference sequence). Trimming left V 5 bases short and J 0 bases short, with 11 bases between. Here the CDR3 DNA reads TGTGCCAGCAGCCGGCGGGGGCTAGCCAAAAACATTCAGTACTTC. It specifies CASSRRGLAKNIQYF.

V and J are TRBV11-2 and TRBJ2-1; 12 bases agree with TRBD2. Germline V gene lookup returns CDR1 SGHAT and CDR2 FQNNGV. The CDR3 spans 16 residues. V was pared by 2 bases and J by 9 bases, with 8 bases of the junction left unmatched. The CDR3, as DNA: TGTGCCAGCAGCTTATCTGGGCTAGCGGGGGGGATTGAGCAGTTCTTC. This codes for CASSLSGLAGGIEQFF.